This TCR beta chain was found in a study of T-cell memory formation after mild COVID-19. General observations from the study: Within pre-infection memory, some responding clones were found, suggesting cross-reactive memory joined.

This clonotype was seen more than once but under ten times. Its specificity is unknown. TCRdb itself ran the 5' RACE reads through MiXCR, one entry per CDR3 protein. The sample holds approximately 180,000 distinct CDR3 sequences; 15% to 20% are singletons and the top ten take around 2%. CDR1 is DFQATT, CDR2 SNEGSKA, per germline (reference sequence). Trimming removed 3 bases at V and 10 bases at J, with 8 bases between. This CDR3 is 10 amino acids long. The chain links TRBV20-1 to TRBJ2-3; D is undetermined. Sequencing was done on a sample of PBMCs or a T cell subset sorted from them (not recorded which). This receptor was identified in an adult woman who had mild COVID-19 (a few samples of this study predate the infection). Cell type and time point are not known. The CDR3 sequence is CSARPSPQYF. Written as DNA, the CDR3 is TGCAGTGCTAGGCCCTCGCCGCAGTATTTT.